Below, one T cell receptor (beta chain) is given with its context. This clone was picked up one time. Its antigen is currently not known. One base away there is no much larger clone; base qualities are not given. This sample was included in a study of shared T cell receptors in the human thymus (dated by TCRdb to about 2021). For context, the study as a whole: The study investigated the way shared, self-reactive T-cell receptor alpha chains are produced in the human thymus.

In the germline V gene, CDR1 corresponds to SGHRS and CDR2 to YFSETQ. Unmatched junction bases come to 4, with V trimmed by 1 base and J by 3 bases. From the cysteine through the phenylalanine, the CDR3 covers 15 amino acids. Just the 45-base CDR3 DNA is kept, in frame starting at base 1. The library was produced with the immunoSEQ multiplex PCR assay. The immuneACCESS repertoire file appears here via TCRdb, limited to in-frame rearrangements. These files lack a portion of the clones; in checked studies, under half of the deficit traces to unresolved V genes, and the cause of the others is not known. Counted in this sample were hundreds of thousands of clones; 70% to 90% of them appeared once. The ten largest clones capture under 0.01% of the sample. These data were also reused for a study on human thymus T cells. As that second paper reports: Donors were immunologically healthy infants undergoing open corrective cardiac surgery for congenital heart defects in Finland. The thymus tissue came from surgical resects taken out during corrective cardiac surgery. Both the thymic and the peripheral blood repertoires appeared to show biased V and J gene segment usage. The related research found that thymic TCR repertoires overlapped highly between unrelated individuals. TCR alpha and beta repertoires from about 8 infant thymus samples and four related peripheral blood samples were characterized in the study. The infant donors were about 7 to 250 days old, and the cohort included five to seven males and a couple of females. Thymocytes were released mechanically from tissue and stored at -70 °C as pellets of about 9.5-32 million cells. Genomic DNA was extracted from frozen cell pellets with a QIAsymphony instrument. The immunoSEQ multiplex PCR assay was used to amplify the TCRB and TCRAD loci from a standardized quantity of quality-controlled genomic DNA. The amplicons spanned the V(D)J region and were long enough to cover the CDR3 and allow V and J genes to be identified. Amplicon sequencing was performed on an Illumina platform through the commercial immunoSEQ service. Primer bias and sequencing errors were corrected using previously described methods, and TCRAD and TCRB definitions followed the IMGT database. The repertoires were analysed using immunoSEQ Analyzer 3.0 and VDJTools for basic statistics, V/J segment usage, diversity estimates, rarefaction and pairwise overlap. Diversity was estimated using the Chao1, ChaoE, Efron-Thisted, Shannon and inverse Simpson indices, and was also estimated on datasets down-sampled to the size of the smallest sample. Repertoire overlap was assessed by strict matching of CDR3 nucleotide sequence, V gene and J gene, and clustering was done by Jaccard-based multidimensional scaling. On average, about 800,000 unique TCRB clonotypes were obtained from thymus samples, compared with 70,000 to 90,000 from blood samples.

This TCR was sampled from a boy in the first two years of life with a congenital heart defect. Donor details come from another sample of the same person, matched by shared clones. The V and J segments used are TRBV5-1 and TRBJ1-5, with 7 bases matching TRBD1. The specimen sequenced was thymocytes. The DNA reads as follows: TGCGCCAGCAGCTTGACGACAGGGATCAATCAGCCCCAGCATTTT. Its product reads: CASSLTTGINQPQHF.